The present entry profiles one TCR beta chain with its context. Profiling relied on immunoSEQ multiplex PCR, and the TCRdb table lists in-frame clones only, not all of them. The data show more than 75,000 clones, more than 75% seen once. The CDR3 runs to 16 residues. The V end lost 3 bases, the J end lost 0 bases, and 14 bases lay between the germline ends. The germline V gene encodes CDR1 GTSNPN and CDR2 SVGIG (reference sequence). The data stem from a study of blood T cell repertoires in COVID-19. Study background: PBMCs, B-cell-depleted T cells, or T cells were the source of the cDNA or gDNA that made up the material.

The sequenced material came from peripheral blood. The receptor's source is a woman older than 75 with active COVID-19. This chain uses TRBV30 with TRBJ1-4, with a weak D call TRBD1 (5 bases). CDR3 amino acids: CAWSVPSQATNEKLFF. For the CDR3, the DNA is TGTGCCTGGAGCGTCCCATCACAGGCAACTAATGAAAAACTGTTTTTT.